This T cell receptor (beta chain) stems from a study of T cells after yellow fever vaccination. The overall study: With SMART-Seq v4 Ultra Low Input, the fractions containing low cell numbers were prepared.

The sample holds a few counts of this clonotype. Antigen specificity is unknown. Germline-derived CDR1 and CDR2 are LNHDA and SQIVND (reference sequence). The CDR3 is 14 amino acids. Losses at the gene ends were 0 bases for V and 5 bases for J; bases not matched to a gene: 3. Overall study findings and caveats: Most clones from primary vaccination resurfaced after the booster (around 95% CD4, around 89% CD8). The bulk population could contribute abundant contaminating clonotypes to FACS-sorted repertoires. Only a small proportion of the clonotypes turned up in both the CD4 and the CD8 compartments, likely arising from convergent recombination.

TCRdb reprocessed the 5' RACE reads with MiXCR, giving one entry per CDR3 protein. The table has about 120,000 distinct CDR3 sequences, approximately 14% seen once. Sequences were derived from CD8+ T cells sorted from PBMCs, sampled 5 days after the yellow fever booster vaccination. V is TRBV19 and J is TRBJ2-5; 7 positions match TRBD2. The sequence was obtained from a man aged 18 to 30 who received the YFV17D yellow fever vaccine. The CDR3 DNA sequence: TGTGCCAGTAGTATAGAGGTTAGCGGGGAGACCCAGTACTTC. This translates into CASSIEVSGETQYF.